The source of this T cell receptor beta chain is a study of T cells in Graves' hyperthyroidism and ophthalmopathy. General observations from the study: Most clonotypes expanded in thyroid above 0.001 were likewise present in blood.

RNA transcripts served as the template for amplifying TCR beta CDR3 regions. TCR CDR3 regions were first amplified by RT-PCR with HTBI primers. One entry per CDR3 protein results from TCRdb running MiXCR on the multiplex PCR reads. The sample records 400,000 or so distinct CDR3 sequences, more than 13% being singletons. Ophthalmopathy patients had Clinical Activity Score at least 3, NOSPECS grade at least 4, duration under 3 months. Reasons for excluding patients were uncontrolled infection, other autoimmune disease, pregnancy or lactation. Diagnostic assessment was based on clinical symptoms, serum thyroxine and TRAb, thyroid ultrasound and orbital computed tomography. V gave up 3 bases and J gave up 4 bases, with 12 bases separating them. The CDR3 has 14 amino acids. Germline lookup yields CDR1 SEHNR and CDR2 FQNEAQ (reference sequence). As to this clonotype: No antigen is known for it.

This chain connects TRBV7-9 to TRBJ1-1, with D perhaps TRBD1 (5 bases). The specimen sequenced was blood. The sequence derives from a middle-aged man with Graves' ophthalmopathy. In DNA form, the CDR3 reads TGTGCCAGCAGCTTCGTGGGGCTCTTCACTGAAGCTTTCTTT. Its protein product is CASSFVGLFTEAFF.